At least ten counts were recorded for the clone carrying this TCR beta chain. The antigen is undetermined. This entry is derived from a study of T cells after posttransplantation cyclophosphamide. The study, taken as a whole, reports: Later post-transplant blood repertoires were often dominated by donor CD8+ memory clones. Tissue-infiltrating T cells from skin or gut overlapped little with blood T cells. Recipient CMV seropositivity and CMV reactivation strongly tracked TRB clonality.

The repertoire was sequenced with immunoSEQ multiplex PCR; TCRdb's copy has only in-frame clones and lacks some. Altogether 10,000 to 15,000 clones were found in the sample, and no singletons occur. Germline V gives CDR1 LNHDA, CDR2 SQIVND (reference sequence). V lost 1 base and J lost 7, with 13 bases in between. CDR3 length equals 15 residues. Treatment was busulfan-fludarabine conditioning, a marrow graft, and cyclophosphamide on days +3 and +4. The clonotype comes from a female patient aged 35-55 years who received an allogeneic stem cell transplant from an unrelated donor, was CMV-positive, and had acute GVHD only. Some T cells may be transferred from the graft donor. The sequencing used PBMCs, collected after allogeneic stem cell transplant with posttransplant cyclophosphamide. The J gene is TRBJ2-2, the V gene TRBV19, with D possibly being TRBD1 (5 bases). CDR3 amino acids: CASSIVPGFGGELFF. The CDR3 DNA sequence: TGTGCCAGTAGTATAGTGCCAGGGTTCGGCGGGGAGCTGTTTTTT.